This T cell receptor (beta chain) was profiled in a study of cytotoxic CD8 clonotypes in ibrutinib-treated CLL. Whole-study context: Specimens for response were gathered following a median around a year of therapy, spanning 6 to 36. Study conclusions and caveats: Contraction or stability on treatment characterized the public clonotypes, which were uncommon.

The repertoire was sequenced with immunoSEQ multiplex PCR; TCRdb's copy has only in-frame clones and lacks some. The sample consists of some 35,000 clones, about 64% of them appearing once. The CDR3 contains 15 residues. CDR1 and CDR2 from the germline V gene are LNHDA and SQIVND (reference sequence). Trimming removed 9 bases from V and 5 bases from J; junction bases left unmatched: 14. Comment on this clone: Antigen unknown.

The receptor comes from a human donor with chronic lymphocytic leukemia. The V call is TRBV19, the J call TRBJ2-3; TRBD2 agrees at 7 bases. The starting material was PBMCs, obtained at disease progression, from a patient treated with ibrutinib. The CDR3: CASQATAGVGDTQYF. The CDR3 DNA is TGTGCCAGCCAAGCCACGGCGGGGGTGGGAGATACGCAGTATTTT. Filled out from reference TRBV19 and TRBJ2-3, the complete variable domain reads DGGITQSPKYLFRKEGQNVTLSCEQNLNHDAMYWYRQDPGQGLRLIYYSQIVNDFQKGDIAEGYSVSREKKESFPLTVTSAQKNPTAFYLCASQATAGVGDTQYFGPGTRLTVL.